The 32 T cell receptor beta chains below come from one sample, sequenced in a study of identical twins (dated by TCRdb to 2016 to 2017). Receptors were amplified or captured by 5' RACE. The sequencer listed for this sample is Illumina HiSeq 2000. In TCRdb, the public reads were trimmed at Q25 with fastp and aligned with MiXCR, with productive beta chains retained. Each CDR3 protein appears once, grouped with its most common genes and DNA. This sample gives some 560,000 distinct CDR3 sequences in total; 9% to 10% of them show up just once. The ten top clones hold roughly 3% of the sample. Separately, the same data were catalogued under a study of yellow fever vaccine responses in identical twins.

The sequencing input was PBMCs. All receptors come from a woman in her late teens or twenties in good health.

The table lists this clonotype with a few counts. Here the CDR3 DNA reads TGCGCCAGCAGCCAAGACCCTAGCGGGGGGTACCAAGAGACCCAGTACTTC. It specifies CASSQDPSGGYQETQYF. The J gene is TRBJ2-5, the V gene TRBV4-1, with 11 bases fitting TRBD2. This CDR3 has 17 residues. J gave up 0 bases and V 0 bases, and 3 bases lay outside the gene matches. Germline V CDR1 and CDR2: MGHRA, YSYEKL.

This rearrangement joins TRBV2 to TRBJ2-3; a possible D gene is TRBD2 (5 bases). The V end lost 5 bases, the J end lost 6 bases, and 21 bases lay between the germline ends. The CDR3 totals 16 residues. Germline CDR1 is SNHLY and CDR2 is FYNNEI. The CDR3 nucleotides are TGTGCCAGCAGTAGGGCTAGCTCTGCTCTACGTGATACGCAGTATTTT. Translating gives CASSRASSALRDTQYF.

The table lists this clonotype with many counts. The chain uses TRBV5-1 and TRBJ2-3; 9 bases agree with TRBD1. CDR3 length: 17 residues. With V trimmed by 5 bases and J by 3 bases, 13 bases remained unmatched. Per germline, CDR1 SGHRS and CDR2 YFSETQ. The CDR3 DNA reads TGCGCCAGCAGGCGATCGGTAACCGGGACAGGGACAGATACGCAGTATTTT. Its translation is CASRRSVTGTGTDTQYF. The full variable domain, rest sourced from reference TRBV5-1 and TRBJ2-3, is KAGVTQTPRYLIKTRGQQVTLSCSPISGHRSVSWYQQTPGQGLQFLFEYFSETQRNKGNFPGRFSGRQFSNSRSEMNVSTLELGDSALYLCASRRSVTGTGTDTQYFGPGTRLTVL.

This clonotype showed up just a few times. V usage is TRBV4-2 and J usage is TRBJ2-1, with a weak D call TRBD2 (6 bases). V was shortened by 3 bases and J by 2 bases, with 14 bases between the two germline ends. The CDR3 has 16 residues. Germline loops: CDR1 LGHNA, CDR2 YNFKEQ. The CDR3 DNA follows: TGTGCCAGCAGCCAGGAAGGGAGGTCCCCCTACAATGAGCAGTTCTTC. Translated, it gives CASSQEGRSPYNEQFF.

The chain employs TRBV9 and TRBJ2-3; 9 bases are a match to TRBD2. The CDR3 is 16 residues long. The V segment lost 3 bases and the J segment 5 bases; nucleotides outside the gene matches: 10. The germline gives CDR1 SGDLS, CDR2 YYNGEE. The CDR3 spells CASSAQGGGAVDTQYF. The DNA for the CDR3 is TGTGCCAGCAGCGCCCAGGGCGGGGGGGCTGTAGATACGCAGTATTTT. Using reference TRBV9 and TRBJ2-3 for the parts outside the CDR3, the full variable domain is DSGVTQTPKHLITATGQRVTLRCSPRSGDLSVYWYQQSLDQGLQFLIQYYNGEERAKGNILERFSAQQFPDLHSELNLSSLELGDSALYFCASSAQGGGAVDTQYFGPGTRLTVL.

This clonotype was seen only a few times. The rearrangement joins TRBV6-1 to TRBJ2-1; 8 bases align to TRBD2. Germline loops: CDR1 MNHNS, CDR2 SASEGT. V trimming: 6 bases; J trimming: 5 bases; junction bases outside the gene matches: 6. This CDR3 has 14 residues. For the CDR3, the DNA is TGTGCCAGCAGGGGGGGACTAGTGGACAATGAGCAGTTCTTC. Encoded protein: CASRGGLVDNEQFF.

This clonotype has more than one count but fewer than ten. This chain uses TRBV12-3 or TRBV12-4 with TRBJ2-1; 10 nucleotides agree with TRBD2. The CDR3 length is 16 residues. Unmatched junction bases numbered 7, after V lost 6 bases and J lost 2 bases. The CDR3 sequence: CASRAPSGSTYNEQFF. In DNA form, the CDR3 reads TGTGCCAGCAGAGCCCCTAGCGGGAGCACCTACAATGAGCAGTTCTTC.

This clonotype was detected many times. This rearrangement joins TRBV4-3 to TRBJ2-7; D possibly corresponds to TRBD2 (6 bases). Trimming stripped 0 bases from V and 3 bases from J, with 12 bases between. The germline gives CDR1 LGHNA, CDR2 YSLEER. The CDR3 sequence is 15 residues long. CDR3 amino acids: CASSQDRDLLYEQYF. The DNA of the CDR3 is TGCGCCAGCAGCCAAGATCGGGACTTACTCTACGAGCAGTACTTC.

The table lists this clonotype with many counts. The DNA of the CDR3 is TGTGCCAGCAGCTTAAAAGGGGACAGGCTCCACGAGCAGTACTTC. Translated: CASSLKGDRLHEQYF. The chain has TRBV7-9 and TRBJ2-7; 8 nucleotides match TRBD1. The length of the CDR3 is 15 residues. The V and J ends lost 2 bases and 5 bases, in that order; junction bases with no gene match: 8. The germline V gene encodes CDR1 SEHNR and CDR2 FQNEAQ (reference sequence).

This clonotype appeared many times. J is TRBJ1-5 and V is TRBV21-1; the table calls TRBD1, which could not be checked here. TRBV21-1 is designated a pseudogene. This CDR3 spans 17 amino acids. CDR3 sequence: CASSKDGRGRSNQPQHF. The CDR3 region has the DNA TGTGCCAGCAGCAAAGACGGCAGGGGGAGGAGCAATCAGCCCCAGCATTTT.

This chain uses TRBV2 with TRBJ2-5; the D gene is possibly TRBD1 (6 bases). The CDR3 has 14 residues. Germline CDR1 reads SNHLY; CDR2 reads FYNNEI. V was cut by 6 bases and J by 6 bases, with 17 bases left in between. CDR3 sequence reads: CASSGSGTTKTQYF. CDR3 nucleotides: TGTGCCAGCAGCGGCTCCGGGACAACAAAGACCCAGTACTTC.

V gene TRBV7-8 combines with J gene TRBJ2-7, with 7 positions matching TRBD1. CDR3 length: 16 residues. Losses at the gene ends were 5 bases for V and 3 bases for J; bases not matched to a gene: 13. From germline, CDR1 is SGHVS and CDR2 FQNEAQ. CDR3 residues: CASSPIPLTGIYEQYF. The CDR3 DNA reads as TGTGCCAGCAGCCCAATCCCTTTGACAGGGATCTACGAGCAGTACTTC. The variable domain in full, with the rest retrieved from reference TRBV7-8 and TRBJ2-7, is GAGVSQSPRYKVAKRGQDVALRCDPISGHVSLFWYQQALGQGPEFLTYFQNEAQLDKSGLPSDRFFAERPEGSVSTLKIQRTQQEDSAVYLCASSPIPLTGIYEQYFGPGTRLTVT.

This clonotype was recorded many times. V and J are TRBV5-1 and TRBJ2-6, with a weak D call TRBD1 (6 bases). Trimming left V 2 bases short and J 1 base short, with 10 bases between. Germline lookup yields CDR1 SGHRS and CDR2 YFSETQ. This CDR3 is 16 amino acids long. The CDR3 reads CASSLPQGSGANVLTF. CDR3 bases: TGCGCCAGCAGCTTACCTCAGGGGTCTGGGGCCAACGTCCTGACTTTC.

The chain recombines TRBV6-5 with TRBJ2-2; D might be TRBD1 (6 bases). V gave up 1 base and J gave up 5 bases, with 11 bases separating them. The CDR3 loop spans 15 amino acids. The germline V gene encodes CDR1 MNHEY and CDR2 SVGAGI. The CDR3 spells CASSYLGAHTGELFF. In nucleotides, the CDR3 is TGTGCCAGCAGTTACTTGGGGGCCCATACCGGGGAGCTGTTTTTT.

Note on this clonotype: This may arise from a read error, as a much more abundant clone is one base away. The chain is built from TRBV4-1 and TRBJ2-7; the D gene could be TRBD1 or TRBD2 (5 bases each). The CDR3 runs to 15 residues. Germline assignment: CDR1 MGHRA and CDR2 YSYEKL. CDR3 nucleotide sequence: TGCGCCAGCGGCCAGCTGTGGGGGACCACCTACGAGCAGTACTTC. Its protein is CASGQLWGTTYEQYF.

This sequence joins TRBV13 and TRBJ2-3, with 8 nucleotides matching TRBD2. Germline V gene sequence: CDR1 PRHDT, CDR2 FYEKMQ (reference sequence). The V and J ends lost 5 bases and 10 bases, in that order; junction bases with no gene match: 17. CDR3 size: 16 residues. CDR3 region: CASSIKAGAPRFPQYF. CDR3 coding DNA: TGTGCCAGCAGCATAAAAGCGGGGGCCCCGAGGTTTCCGCAGTATTTT.

V is TRBV20-1 and J is TRBJ1-5; D gene unclear. This CDR3 is built from 14 residues. Per the germline V gene, CDR1 is DFQATT and CDR2 is SNEGSKA (reference sequence). The CDR3 reads CSALLAGSNQPQHF. CDR3 DNA sequence: TGCAGCGCCCTACTTGCGGGAAGCAATCAGCCCCAGCATTTT.

This clonotype has ten or more counts. The rearrangement links TRBV6-5 to TRBJ1-5; a weak D match, TRBD1 (5 bases). Germline V lookup: CDR1 MNHEY, CDR2 SVGAGI. This CDR3 has 15 amino acids. The ends were cut back, 2 bases at V and 2 bases at J, with 10 bases in the middle. As DNA, the CDR3 is TGTGCCAGCAGTTACCATAGGGGCCGCAATCAGCCCCAGCATTTT. It translates to CASSYHRGRNQPQHF.

This clonotype was detected only a few times. The chain has TRBV28 and TRBJ2-7; 7 bases fit TRBD1. V was clipped by 3 bases and J by 0 bases; unmatched bases: 11. Germline V gene data show CDR1 as MDHEN and CDR2 as SYDVKM. The CDR3 loop spans 17 amino acids. CDR3 nucleotide sequence: TGTGCCAGCAGTTTCCCCCCGGACAGGCCTAGCTCCTACGAGCAGTACTTC. As protein: CASSFPPDRPSSYEQYF.

This sequence joins TRBV5-1 and TRBJ2-1; a possible D gene is TRBD2 (6 bases). The CDR3 extends over 15 amino acids. V lost 4 bases, J lost 10 bases, and 21 bases lay in between. The V gene's germline CDR1 is SGHRS and CDR2 YFSETQ. CDR3 loop: CASSRSGTALGEQFF. For the CDR3, the DNA is TGCGCCAGCAGCCGGTCCGGGACTGCCTTGGGAGAGCAGTTCTTC.

This clonotype was seen many times. The chain's CDR3 is CASSLLTGVLIGTDTQYF. The DNA of the CDR3 is TGTGCCAGCAGTTTATTAACGGGAGTGCTCATTGGCACAGATACGCAGTATTTT. The rearrangement uses TRBV27 and TRBJ2-3, with TRBD2 as a possible D gene (6 bases). Trimming stripped 1 base from V and 1 base from J, with 18 bases between. The CDR3 covers 18 residues. Looked up from germline, CDR1 is MNHEY and CDR2 is SMNVEV (reference sequence).

This clonotype was counted a few times. DNA for the CDR3: TGTGCCAGCAGCGTAACAGGGGCAATCACAGATACGCAGTATTTT. Translation gives CASSVTGAITDTQYF. The rearrangement joins TRBV9 to TRBJ2-3; 7 bases are a match to TRBD1. The junction had 4 bases not matched to a gene; V was cut back by 1 base and J by 2 bases. The CDR3 contains 15 residues. Germline CDR1 is SGDLS and CDR2 is YYNGEE.

This clonotype has just one count. This chain connects TRBV18 to TRBJ1-1; D not certain. Trimming took 5 bases from V and 3 from J, leaving 7 bases between them. The CDR3 runs to 12 residues. The germline V gene encodes CDR1 KGHSH and CDR2 LQKENI. The CDR3 region has the DNA TGTGCCAGCTCATTCAGGTACACTGAAGCTTTCTTT. This gives the protein CASSFRYTEAFF.

This clonotype has just a few counts. The CDR3 nucleotides read TGTGCCAGCTCACCACCTGACCGAAGCTATGGCTACACCTTC. It yields the protein CASSPPDRSYGYTF. The chain employs TRBV18 and TRBJ1-2; D remains unclear. The CDR3 spans 14 residues. Germline CDR1 KGHSH, CDR2 LQKENI. V shed 0 bases and J shed 4 bases, with 9 bases lying between them.

The chain has TRBV28 and TRBJ2-3; D is uncertain. V lost 5 bases to trimming and J lost 1 base, with 7 bases between them. CDR1 is MDHEN, CDR2 SYDVKM, per germline. The CDR3 length is 13 residues. CDR3 DNA: TGTGCCAGCAGTCTTCCTCGCACAGATACGCAGTATTTT. It specifies CASSLPRTDTQYF. The complete variable domain, with remaining parts taken from reference TRBV28 and TRBJ2-3, reads DVKVTQSSRYLVKRTGEKVFLECVQDMDHENMFWYRQDPGLGLRLIYFSYDVKMKEKGDIPEGYSVSREKKERFSLILESASTNQTSMYLCASSLPRTDTQYFGPGTRLTVL.

The chain uses TRBV7-6 and TRBJ2-3; 7 positions agree with TRBD1. V dropped 2 bases and J dropped 2; count of bases not matched to a gene: 7. The CDR3 extends over 16 amino acids. Germline loops: CDR1 SGHVS, CDR2 FNYEAQ. The CDR3 DNA is TGTGCCAGCAGCTTAATGGTGGACAGGCTCACAGATACGCAGTATTTT. Its translation is CASSLMVDRLTDTQYF.

The sample holds many counts of this clonotype. This chain joins TRBV7-9 and TRBJ2-7; 7 nucleotides agree with TRBD1. Per the germline V gene, CDR1 is SEHNR and CDR2 is FQNEAQ (reference sequence). V lost 5 bases to trimming and J lost 2 bases; unmatched junction nucleotides: 12. This CDR3 contains 16 residues. The CDR3: CASSPRTGLSAYEQYF. The DNA of the CDR3 is TGTGCCAGCAGCCCCAGGACAGGCCTAAGTGCCTACGAGCAGTACTTC.

V is TRBV28 and J is TRBJ2-1; 8 nucleotides match TRBD1. Germline CDR1 is MDHEN and CDR2 is SYDVKM. Trimming removed 7 bases from V and 6 bases from J; junction bases left unmatched: 14. The CDR3 covers 16 residues. CDR3 DNA: TGTGCCAGCACCCCCTGGGCAGGGGGCGAAGGCAATGAGCAGTTCTTC. Protein: CASTPWAGGEGNEQFF. The full variable domain, with the rest looked up from reference TRBV28 and TRBJ2-1, is DVKVTQSSRYLVKRTGEKVFLECVQDMDHENMFWYRQDPGLGLRLIYFSYDVKMKEKGDIPEGYSVSREKKERFSLILESASTNQTSMYLCASTPWAGGEGNEQFFGPGTRLTVL.

This clonotype was observed at least ten times. This CDR3 reads CASRSNFNQPQHF. The CDR3 DNA follows: TGTGCCTCCAGAAGCAATTTCAATCAGCCCCAGCATTTT. This chain links TRBV12-3 or TRBV12-4 with TRBJ1-5; D remains ambiguous. V was pared by 11 bases and J by 3 bases, with 14 bases between. The CDR3 is 13 residues long.

This clonotype was counted only a few times. The rearrangement links TRBV5-5 to TRBJ2-7; D is possibly TRBD2 (6 bases). The CDR3 sequence is 16 residues long. V dropped 3 bases and J dropped 4 bases, with 20 bases sitting between them. Germline V gives CDR1 SGHKS, CDR2 YYEKEE (reference sequence). The CDR3 DNA reads TGTGCCAGCAGCTCGGGGTCGACCCACCGGGAGTACGAGCAGTACTTC. Encoded protein: CASSSGSTHREYEQYF. The variable domain in full, completed from reference TRBV5-5 and TRBJ2-7, reads DAGVTQSPTHLIKTRGQQVTLRCSPISGHKSVSWYQQVLGQGPQFIFQYYEKEERGRGNFPDRFSARQFPNYSSELNVNALLLGDSALYLCASSSGSTHREYEQYFGPGTRLTVT.

This clonotype occurred a few times. This chain joins TRBV5-1 and TRBJ2-7; 9 nucleotides line up with TRBD1. This CDR3 region has 15 residues. Trimming took 4 bases from V and 3 from J; bases not matched to a gene: 8. Germline CDR1 SGHRS, CDR2 YFSETQ. The CDR3 region is CASSPGTGYFYEQYF. In DNA form, the CDR3 reads TGCGCCAGCAGCCCCGGGACAGGGTACTTCTACGAGCAGTACTTC.

This clonotype was seen at least ten times. V gene TRBV4-3 combines with J gene TRBJ2-7; TRBD2 agrees at 15 bases. The length of the CDR3 is 20 residues. After removal of 1 base from V and 4 bases from J, the junction contained 14 bases not matched to a gene. Germline V gene sequence: CDR1 LGHNA, CDR2 YSLEER. DNA for the CDR3: TGCGCCAGCAGCCAAGTCCTGGGACTAGCGGGAGGCTCACATGGGTACGAGCAGTACTTC. Translation gives CASSQVLGLAGGSHGYEQYF.